This entry features one TCR beta chain sequence. What it recognizes is unknown. This sample was taken from a study of T cell repertoires in cytomegalovirus infection. Overall study context: CMV infection and matching HLA type were both indicated by public TCR beta signatures.

The study, taken as a whole, reports: Predominance within the ex vivo response was attributable to HLA-C-restricted CMV-specific TCR beta clonotypes.

TCRdb re-analysed the reads in MiXCR, keeping a single row per CDR3 protein. The top ten hold roughly 15% of the sample, which has around 450,000 distinct CDR3 sequences, approximately 32% seen once. J was trimmed by 12 bases and V by 6 bases; bases with no gene match: 12. The CDR3 covers 15 residues. The TCR comes from a human donor in good health (CMV status not recorded). Some clones in this sample may be carry-over from other donors' samples. The chain combines TRBV12-3 or TRBV12-4 with TRBJ2-3, with 13 bases identical to TRBD2. Sequenced sample: PBMCs. CDR3 amino acids: CASRITSGGGLVQYF. CDR3 nucleotides: TGTGCCAGCAGGATAACTAGCGGGGGGGGCCTGGTTCAGTATTTT.